Included here is one T cell receptor (beta chain) sequence, with context. This clone came up once. There is no known antigen for this receptor. No qualities accompany the bases; no much larger clone lies one base away. This sample is part of a study of technical replicates of blood from four donors (TCRdb year 2017). Receptor amplification or capture employed the immunoSEQ multiplex PCR assay. In its TCRdb copy, this immuneACCESS table keeps in-frame sequences only and misses some clones. Where compared with another copy, unresolved V genes explain less than half of these, and the others have no known cause. Across this sample there are about 79,000 clones, with more than 85% seen only once. The ten largest clones represent approximately 0.4% of the sample. Sequenced material: T cells isolated from PBMCs. The clonotype originates from a human donor in good health. Some clones in this sample may be carry-over from other donors' samples.

CDR3 protein: CASSLTGAVHEQYF. The nucleotide sequence is given as TGTGCCAGCAGCCTAACAGGGGCCGTCCACGAGCAGTACTTC. The chain is made from TRBV11-2 and TRBJ2-7; 7 bases in the middle match TRBD1. Reading the germline V gene gives CDR1 SGHAT and CDR2 FQNNGV. V lost 5 bases and J lost 5 bases, and the count of bases not matched to a germline gene is 9. The CDR3 holds 14 amino acids from the cysteine to the phenylalanine. The DNA shown is the 42-base CDR3, in frame from base 1.